The subject of this entry is one TCR beta chain. Per the original data handling: Quantification of nucleated cells was approximated via reference gene primer amplification. The protocol was immunoSEQ multiplex PCR, while the TCRdb copy is restricted to in-frame clones and leaves out a portion. D and trimming come from the DNA, and the V and J calls and clone size come from that table. The table lists 150,000 to 200,000 clones, around 86% of them singletons, with around 8.3% in the top ten. This specimen belongs to a study of blood T cell repertoires in COVID-19. Germline CDR1 is MDHEN and CDR2 is SYDVKM. The CDR3 contains 14 residues. Trimming removed 6 bases at V and 8 bases at J, with 16 bases between.

The sequenced sample was peripheral blood. The chain couples TRBV28 to TRBJ1-4, with no clear D. This clonotype originated in a man aged 60 to 75 with acute or convalescent COVID-19. For the CDR3, the DNA is TGTGCCAGCAGCCCTGGAGGGCCAAGGGAAAAACTGTTTTTT. This encodes CASSPGGPREKLFF.